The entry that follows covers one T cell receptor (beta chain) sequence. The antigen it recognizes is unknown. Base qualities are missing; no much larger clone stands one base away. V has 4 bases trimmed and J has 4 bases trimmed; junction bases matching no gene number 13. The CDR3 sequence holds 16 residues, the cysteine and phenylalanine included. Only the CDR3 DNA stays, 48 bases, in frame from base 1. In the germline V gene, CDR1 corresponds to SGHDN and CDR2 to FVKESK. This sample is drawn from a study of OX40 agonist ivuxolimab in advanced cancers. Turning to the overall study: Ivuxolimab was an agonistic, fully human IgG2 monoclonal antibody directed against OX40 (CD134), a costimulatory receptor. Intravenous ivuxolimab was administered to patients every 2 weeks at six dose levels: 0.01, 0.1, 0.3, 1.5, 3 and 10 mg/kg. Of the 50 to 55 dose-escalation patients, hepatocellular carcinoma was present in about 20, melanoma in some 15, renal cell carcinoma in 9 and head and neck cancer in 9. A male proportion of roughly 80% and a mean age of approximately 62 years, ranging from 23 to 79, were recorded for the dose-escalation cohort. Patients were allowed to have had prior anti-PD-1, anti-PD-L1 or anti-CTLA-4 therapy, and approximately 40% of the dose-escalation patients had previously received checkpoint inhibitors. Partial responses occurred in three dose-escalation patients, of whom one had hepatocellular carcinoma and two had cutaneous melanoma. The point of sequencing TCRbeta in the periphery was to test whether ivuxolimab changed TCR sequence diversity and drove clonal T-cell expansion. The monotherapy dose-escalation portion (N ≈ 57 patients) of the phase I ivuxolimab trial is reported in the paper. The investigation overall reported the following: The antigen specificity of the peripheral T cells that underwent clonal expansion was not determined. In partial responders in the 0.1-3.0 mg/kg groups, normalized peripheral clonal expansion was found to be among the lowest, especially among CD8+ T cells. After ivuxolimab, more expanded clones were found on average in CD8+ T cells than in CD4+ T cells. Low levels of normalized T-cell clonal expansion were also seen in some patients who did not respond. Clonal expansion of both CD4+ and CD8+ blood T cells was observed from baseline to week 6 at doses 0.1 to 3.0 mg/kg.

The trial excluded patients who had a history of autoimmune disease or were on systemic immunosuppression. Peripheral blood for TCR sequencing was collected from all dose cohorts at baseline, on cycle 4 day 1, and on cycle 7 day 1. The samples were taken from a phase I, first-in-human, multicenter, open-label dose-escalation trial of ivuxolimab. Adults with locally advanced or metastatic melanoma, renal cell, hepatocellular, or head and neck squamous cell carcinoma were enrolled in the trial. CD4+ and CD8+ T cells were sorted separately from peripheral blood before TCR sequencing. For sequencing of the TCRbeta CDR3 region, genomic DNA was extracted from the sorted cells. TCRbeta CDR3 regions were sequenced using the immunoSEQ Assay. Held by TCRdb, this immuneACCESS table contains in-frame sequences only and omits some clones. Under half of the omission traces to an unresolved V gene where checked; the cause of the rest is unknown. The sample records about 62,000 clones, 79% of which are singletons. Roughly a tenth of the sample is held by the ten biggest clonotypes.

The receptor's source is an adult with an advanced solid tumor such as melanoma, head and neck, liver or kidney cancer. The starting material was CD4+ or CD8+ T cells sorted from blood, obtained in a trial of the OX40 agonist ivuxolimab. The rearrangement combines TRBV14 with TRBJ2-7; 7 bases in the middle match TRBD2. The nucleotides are TGTGCCAGCAGCCGGGCGGCAGGACTAGGGGTTTACGAGCAGTACTTC. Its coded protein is CASSRAAGLGVYEQYF.